Each of the 14 T cell receptor beta chains below was sequenced from the same sample in a study of shared clonotypes between healthy human individuals. TCRdb's table, derived via immunoSEQ multiplex PCR, lists solely in-frame clones and lacks some. This sample has more than 400,000 clones; 90% to 96% occur once, and the top ten carry 0.06%. The material sequenced was naive CD4+ T cells sorted from blood. Noted subset: CD45RA+ positively selected. The receptors originated from a woman aged 25 to 39 in good health.

The chain recombines TRBV15 with TRBJ1-6; no clear D gene. The CDR3 has 12 residues. Germline V CDR1 and CDR2: LNHNV, YYDKDF (reference sequence). The ends were cut back, 0 bases at V and 9 bases at J, with 3 bases in the middle. CDR3 nucleotides: TGTGCCACCAGCAGAGATAGTTCACCCCTCCACTTT. It encodes CATSRDSSPLHF.

This clone was recorded once. The chain has TRBV7-8 and TRBJ2-5; 10 bases match TRBD2. The CDR3 is 19 residues long. V shed 3 bases and J 0 bases; nucleotides not matched to a gene: 13. Per germline, CDR1 SGHVS and CDR2 FQNEAQ. The CDR3 is CASSFRLKTSGTHQETQYF. The CDR3 bases are TGTGCCAGCAGCTTCAGGTTGAAAACTAGCGGGACCCACCAAGAGACCCAGTACTTC.

This clone was found once. The chain joins TRBV18 to TRBJ2-1; weak D call: TRBD2 (6 bases). This CDR3 has 13 amino acids. Trimming cost V 3 bases and J 10 bases, with 13 bases left between them. Germline-derived CDR1 and CDR2 are KGHSH and LQKENI. In nucleotides, the CDR3 is TGTGCCAGCTCACCCAGGAGTCTAGCGGAGCAGTTCTTC. Translation gives CASSPRSLAEQFF.

This rearrangement joins TRBV25-1 to TRBJ2-1; D might be TRBD2 (5 bases). This CDR3 has 14 amino acids. Germline lookup yields CDR1 MGHDK and CDR2 SYGVNS. V shed 6 bases and J shed 4 bases, with 13 bases lying between them. The CDR3 is CASRRSGGYNEQFF. The CDR3 nucleotides are TGTGCCAGCAGGCGGTCCGGAGGATACAATGAGCAGTTCTTC.

This clone was counted only a few times. At the DNA level, this CDR3 is encoded by other sequences in the same sample as well. This chain connects TRBV5-1 to TRBJ1-2; D uncertain. V was shortened by 0 bases and J by 5 bases, with 8 bases between the two germline ends. Germline V CDR1 and CDR2: SGHRS, YFSETQ. This CDR3 has 13 amino acids. The chain's CDR3 is CASSLDGVYGYTF. The CDR3 coding sequence is TGCGCCAGCAGCTTGGACGGTGTATATGGCTACACCTTC.

The V call is TRBV2, the J call TRBJ1-2; tentatively, D is TRBD1 (5 bases). The CDR3 covers 15 residues. The ends were cut back, 4 bases at V and 0 bases at J, with 12 bases in the middle. Germline CDR1 is SNHLY and CDR2 is FYNNEI. The CDR3 region is CASSGRGTTNYGYTF. The CDR3 DNA is TGTGCCAGCAGTGGTAGAGGGACTACTAACTATGGCTACACCTTC. The full variable domain, with the rest looked up from reference TRBV2 and TRBJ1-2, is EPEVTQTPSHQVTQMGQEVILRCVPISNHLYFYWYRQILGQKVEFLVSFYNNEISEKSEIFDDQFSVERPDGSNFTLKIRSTKLEDSAMYFCASSGRGTTNYGYTFGSGTRLTVV.

This clone was picked up a small number of times. In DNA, the CDR3 is TGTGCCAGCAGTTTTTATGAAAAACTGTTTTTT. It is translated as CASSFYEKLFF. This chain links TRBV28 with TRBJ1-4, with unresolved D. The CDR3 is 11 residues long. V gave up 3 bases and J gave up 6 bases, with 2 bases separating them. The germline V gene encodes CDR1 MDHEN and CDR2 SYDVKM.

The chain is built from TRBV10-1 and TRBJ2-5; TRBD2 matches at 8 bases. The J call may be wrong; the DNA end is better matched by TRBJ2-7. The length of the CDR3 is 13 residues. Germline values: CDR1 WNHNN, CDR2 SYGVQD (reference sequence). CDR3 in amino acids: CATQRAGDHEQYF. In DNA, the CDR3 is TGCGCCACCCAACGAGCGGGAGACCACGAGCAGTACTTC.

The rearrangement links TRBV18 to TRBJ2-3; tentative D call: TRBD2 (6 bases). Germline V gene sequence: CDR1 KGHSH, CDR2 LQKENI. The CDR3 has 14 amino acids. V lost 4 bases and J 0 bases, leaving 8 bases between the germline ends. The CDR3 spells CASSLGLSTDTQYF. DNA of the CDR3: TGTGCCAGCTCACTGGGACTCAGCACAGATACGCAGTATTTT.

This clone was observed a handful of times. The V gene is TRBV5-4, the J gene TRBJ1-2; unclear D gene. The CDR3 covers 11 residues. V was shortened by 5 bases and J by 1 base, with 3 bases between the two germline ends. Germline lookup yields CDR1 SGHNT and CDR2 YYREEE (reference sequence). The CDR3: CASSRNYGYTF. The CDR3 coding sequence is TGTGCCAGCAGTCGTAACTATGGCTACACCTTC.

The chain uses TRBV7-9 and TRBJ2-5, with TRBD1 matching 7 bases. This CDR3 has 13 amino acids. The junction had 11 bases not matched to a gene; V was cut back by 5 bases and J by 11 bases. CDR1 and CDR2 (germline): SEHNR, FQNEAQ (reference sequence). The CDR3: CASSITGAGEQYF. CDR3 coding DNA: TGTGCCAGCAGCATCACAGGGGCCGGGGAGCAGTACTTC.

J is TRBJ1-4 and V is TRBV2; D call uncertain. CDR1 is SNHLY, CDR2 FYNNEI, per germline. The CDR3 is 15 amino acids. V gave up 3 bases and J gave up 3 bases, with 11 bases separating them. This CDR3 reads CASSEEGTPNEKLFF. The CDR3, as DNA: TGTGCCAGCAGTGAGGAGGGAACCCCTAATGAAAAACTGTTTTTT. The full variable domain, with the rest looked up from reference TRBV2 and TRBJ1-4, is EPEVTQTPSHQVTQMGQEVILRCVPISNHLYFYWYRQILGQKVEFLVSFYNNEISEKSEIFDDQFSVERPDGSNFTLKIRSTKLEDSAMYFCASSEEGTPNEKLFFGSGTQLSVL.

The chain recombines TRBV2 with TRBJ1-1; no clear D. The CDR3 has 13 residues. Germline CDR1 SNHLY, CDR2 FYNNEI. V gave up 9 bases and J gave up 0 bases, with 11 bases separating them. In nucleotides, the CDR3 is TGTGCCAGTGGGATGGCGATGAACACTGAAGCTTTCTTT. Translating it yields CASGMAMNTEAFF.

The chain uses TRBV7-2 and TRBJ2-7, with 7 positions matching TRBD1. This CDR3 is built from 12 residues. The V gene end was trimmed by 4 bases and the J gene end by 7 bases; junction bases not matched to a gene: 4. The germline V gene encodes CDR1 SGHTA and CDR2 FQGNSA. For the CDR3, the DNA is TGTGCCAGCAGCTGGGACAGACGGGAGCAGTACTTC. It is translated as CASSWDRREQYF.